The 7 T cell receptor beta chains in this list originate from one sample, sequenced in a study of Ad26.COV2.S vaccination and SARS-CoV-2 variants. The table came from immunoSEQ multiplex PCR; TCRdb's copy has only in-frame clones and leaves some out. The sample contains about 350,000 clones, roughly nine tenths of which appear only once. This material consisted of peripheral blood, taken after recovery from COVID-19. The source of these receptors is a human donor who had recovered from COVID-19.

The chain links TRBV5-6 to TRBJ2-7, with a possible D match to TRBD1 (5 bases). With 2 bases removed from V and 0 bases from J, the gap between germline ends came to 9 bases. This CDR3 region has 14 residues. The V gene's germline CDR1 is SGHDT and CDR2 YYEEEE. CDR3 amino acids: CASSFRQLSYEQYF. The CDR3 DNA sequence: TGTGCCAGCAGCTTTAGACAGCTCTCCTACGAGCAGTACTTC.

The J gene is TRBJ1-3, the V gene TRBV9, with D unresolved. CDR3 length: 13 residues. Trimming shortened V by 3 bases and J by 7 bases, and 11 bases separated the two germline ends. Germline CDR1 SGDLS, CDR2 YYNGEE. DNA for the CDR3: TGTGCCAGCAGCGCCGGGATAGGGAACACCATATATTTT. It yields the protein CASSAGIGNTIYF.

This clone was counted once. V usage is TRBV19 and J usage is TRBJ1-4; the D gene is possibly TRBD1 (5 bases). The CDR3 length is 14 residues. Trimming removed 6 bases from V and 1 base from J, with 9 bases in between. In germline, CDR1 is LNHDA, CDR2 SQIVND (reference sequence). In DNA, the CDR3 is TGTGCCAGTAGCGACGGGGGAACTAATGAAAAACTGTTTTTT. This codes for CASSDGGTNEKLFF.

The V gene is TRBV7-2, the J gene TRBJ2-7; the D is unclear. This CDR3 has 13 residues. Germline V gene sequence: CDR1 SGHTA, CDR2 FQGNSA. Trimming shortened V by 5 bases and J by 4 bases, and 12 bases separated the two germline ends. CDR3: CASSRMGWYEQYF. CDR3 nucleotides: TGTGCCAGCAGCAGAATGGGGTGGTACGAGCAGTACTTC. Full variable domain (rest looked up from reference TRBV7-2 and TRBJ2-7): GAGVSQSPSNKVTEKGKDVELRCDPISGHTALYWYRQSLGQGLEFLIYFQGNSAPDKSGLPSDRFSAERTGGSVSTLTIQRTQQEDSAVYLCASSRMGWYEQYFGPGTRLTVT.

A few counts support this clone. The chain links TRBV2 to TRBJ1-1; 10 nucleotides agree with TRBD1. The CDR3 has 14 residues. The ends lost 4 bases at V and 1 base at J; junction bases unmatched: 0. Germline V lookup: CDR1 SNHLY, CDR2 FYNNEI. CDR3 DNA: TGTGCCAGCAGTGGACAGGGGGCGAACACTGAAGCTTTCTTT. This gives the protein CASSGQGANTEAFF.

CDR3 residues: CASSEEPNTEAFF. CDR3 DNA: TGCGCCAGCAGTGAGGAACCGAACACTGAAGCTTTCTTT. The chain combines TRBV10-1 with TRBJ1-1; D is uncertain. CDR3 size: 13 residues. CDR1 is WNHNN and CDR2 is SYGVQD in the germline V gene (reference sequence). Trimming removed 2 bases from V and 1 base from J, with 5 bases in between.

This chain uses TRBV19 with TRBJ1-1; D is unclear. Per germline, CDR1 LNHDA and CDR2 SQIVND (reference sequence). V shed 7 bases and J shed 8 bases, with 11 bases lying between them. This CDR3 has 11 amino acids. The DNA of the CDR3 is TGTGCCAGTACCGGAAGGTCAGAAGCTTTCTTT. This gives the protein CASTGRSEAFF.